The next 27 T cell receptor beta chains were all read from a single sample in a study of cytomegalovirus exposure and HLA in healthy donors. The PCR ran on 60 Vbeta and 13 Jbeta primers. Measured with immunoSEQ multiplex PCR; TCRdb has only the in-frame clones, and not every one. The table includes roughly 220,000 clones, approximately 85% detected once. Input material: PBMCs. These receptors were obtained from a woman aged 40 to 49 in good health and CMV-seronegative.

The chain links TRBV27 to TRBJ1-3; D is unclear. The CDR3 has 16 residues. Per germline, CDR1 MNHEY and CDR2 SMNVEV (reference sequence). Trimming took off 8 bases at V and 0 bases at J, with 17 bases between the two ends. The DNA of the CDR3 is TGTGCCAGCCGCCATAGGAGACTCATCTCTGGAAACACCATATATTTT. Protein sequence: CASRHRRLISGNTIYF.

This sequence joins TRBV29-1 and TRBJ2-3; a possible D gene is TRBD2 (5 bases). In germline, CDR1 is SQVTM, CDR2 ANQGSEA. Deletions cut 6 bases from V and 2 bases from J, with 18 bases between. CDR3 size: 15 residues. The CDR3 DNA reads as TGCAGCGTGGCGGGTAGCGTTCTGAACACAGATACGCAGTATTTT. Protein: CSVAGSVLNTDTQYF.

The rearrangement joins TRBV28 to TRBJ2-3, with 7 bases that match TRBD2. CDR3 size: 13 residues. J lost 4 bases, V lost 4 bases, and 2 bases had no gene match. CDR1 is MDHEN and CDR2 is SYDVKM in the germline V gene. CDR3 in amino acids: CASSWGGSDTQYF. The CDR3 region has the DNA TGTGCCAGCAGTTGGGGGGGTTCAGATACGCAGTATTTT.

This clone was detected once. The V gene is TRBV6-1, the J gene TRBJ1-2; 7 bases fit TRBD1. V trimming: 8 bases; J trimming: 2 bases; junction bases outside the gene matches: 5. This CDR3 is built from 13 residues. The V gene's germline CDR1 is MNHNS and CDR2 SASEGT. For the CDR3, the DNA is TGTGCCAGCGGACCGGGACAGAACTATGGCTACACCTTC. Its translation is CASGPGQNYGYTF.

The V gene is TRBV18, the J gene TRBJ1-2; 7 positions match TRBD1. With V trimmed by 5 bases and J by 4 bases, 10 bases remained unmatched. Germline CDR1 is KGHSH and CDR2 is LQKENI. CDR3 length equals 15 residues. The CDR3 sequence is CASSTAGTVGYGYTF. In nucleotides, the CDR3 is TGTGCCAGCTCAACTGCCGGGACAGTAGGCTATGGCTACACCTTC.

J is TRBJ1-5 and V is TRBV6-6; D might be TRBD1 (6 bases). Germline CDR1 and CDR2: MNHNY and SVGAGI (reference sequence). This CDR3 is 16 amino acids long. V lost 6 bases and J lost 1, with 16 bases in between. CDR3 coding DNA: TGTGCCAGCAGCAAAAAGGGAACAGGGAGCAATCAGCCCCAGCATTTT. It is translated as CASSKKGTGSNQPQHF.

The chain combines TRBV19 with TRBJ2-1; possible D gene TRBD2, 5 bases. Germline CDR1 is LNHDA and CDR2 is SQIVND (reference sequence). The CDR3 has 15 amino acids. V was trimmed by 3 bases and J by 3 bases, leaving 12 bases between them. The CDR3 nucleotides are TGTGCCAGTAGTATTGGTCTAGAGGGCTACAATGAGCAGTTCTTC. Translated: CASSIGLEGYNEQFF.

The V and J genes are TRBV6-5 and TRBJ2-5, with D unresolved. Germline CDR1 MNHEY, CDR2 SVGAGI. There are 14 residues in the CDR3. Deletions cut 2 bases from V and 1 base from J, with 8 bases between. DNA for the CDR3: TGTGCCAGCAGTTACGGCAATACCCAAGAGACCCAGTACTTC. Amino acid sequence: CASSYGNTQETQYF.

The chain has TRBV27 and TRBJ2-7, with 12 bases lining up with TRBD2. V dropped 4 bases and J dropped 3; count of bases not matched to a gene: 7. There are 16 residues in the CDR3. CDR1 and CDR2 (germline): MNHEY, SMNVEV (reference sequence). CDR3 nucleotide sequence: TGTGCCAGCAGTTCCCAGACTAGCGGGAGAGACTACGAGCAGTACTTC. Translated, it gives CASSSQTSGRDYEQYF.

This clone has only a few counts. The gene calls are TRBV7-9 and TRBJ2-7, with 12 positions matching TRBD2. The germline V gene has CDR1 SEHNR and CDR2 FQNEAQ (reference sequence). The CDR3 extends over 14 amino acids. The trim removed 5 bases at V and 5 bases at J, leaving 4 bases unmatched. CDR3 DNA sequence: TGTGCCAGCAGCCCGACTAGCGGGAGACACGAGCAGTACTTC. Translating gives CASSPTSGRHEQYF.

This sequence joins TRBV19 and TRBJ2-7; D may be TRBD1 (6 bases). This CDR3 has 15 residues. Trimming pared 0 bases from V and 2 bases from J, leaving 11 bases between. Germline V gene lookup returns CDR1 LNHDA and CDR2 SQIVND (reference sequence). The CDR3: CASSIDGGAAYEQYF. Written as DNA, the CDR3 is TGTGCCAGTAGTATAGATGGGGGCGCAGCCTACGAGCAGTACTTC. The variable domain in full, completed from reference TRBV19 and TRBJ2-7, reads DGGITQSPKYLFRKEGQNVTLSCEQNLNHDAMYWYRQDPGQGLRLIYYSQIVNDFQKGDIAEGYSVSREKKESFPLTVTSAQKNPTAFYLCASSIDGGAAYEQYFGPGTRLTVT.

V and J are TRBV7-9 and TRBJ1-2; the match to TRBD1 covers 9 bases. Trimming at V came to 5 bases and at J to 7 bases, leaving 8 bases not matched to a gene. This CDR3 region has 14 residues. Germline CDR1 and CDR2: SEHNR and FQNEAQ (reference sequence). In DNA form, the CDR3 reads TGTGCCAGCAGCGCACAGGGGGCTTTTAGTGGCTACACCTTC. Translation gives CASSAQGAFSGYTF.

The rearrangement uses TRBV28 and TRBJ2-5, with TRBD2 identical over 10 bases. The CDR3 contains 15 residues. V shed 8 bases, J shed 6 bases, and the junction held 12 bases outside the gene matches. Per germline, CDR1 MDHEN and CDR2 SYDVKM. This chain's CDR3 is CASGRTSGMIQTQYF. CDR3 sequence (DNA): TGTGCCAGCGGGCGCACTAGCGGGATGATACAGACCCAGTACTTC. The variable domain in full, with the rest retrieved from reference TRBV28 and TRBJ2-5, is DVKVTQSSRYLVKRTGEKVFLECVQDMDHENMFWYRQDPGLGLRLIYFSYDVKMKEKGDIPEGYSVSREKKERFSLILESASTNQTSMYLCASGRTSGMIQTQYFGPGTRLLVL.

This CDR3 reads CATRTSGEQFF. CDR3 coding DNA: TGTGCCACCAGGACTAGTGGTGAGCAGTTCTTC. The rearrangement joins TRBV10-3 to TRBJ2-1, with TRBD2 matching over 7 bases. This CDR3 has 11 residues. Germline CDR1 reads ENHRY; CDR2 reads SYGVKD. The trim removed 10 bases at V and 9 bases at J, leaving 6 bases unmatched.

The V and J genes are TRBV27 and TRBJ2-3; the match to TRBD1 covers 7 bases. The CDR3 runs 15 residues. CDR1 and CDR2 (germline): MNHEY, SMNVEV (reference sequence). The ends lost 5 bases at V and 4 bases at J; junction bases unmatched: 9. The CDR3 spells CASSNERGRADTQYF. CDR3 DNA sequence: TGTGCCAGCAGTAACGAGAGGGGGCGCGCAGATACGCAGTATTTT.

This chain joins TRBV2 and TRBJ2-4; 10 nucleotides match TRBD2. Germline V gene data show CDR1 as SNHLY and CDR2 as FYNNEI. The length of the CDR3 is 16 residues. Trimming removed 4 bases from V and 5 bases from J; junction bases left unmatched: 8. The CDR3 loop is CASSVRTSGRQNIQYF. The CDR3, as DNA: TGTGCCAGCAGTGTCCGGACTAGCGGAAGGCAAAACATTCAGTACTTC. Filled out from reference TRBV2 and TRBJ2-4, the complete variable domain reads EPEVTQTPSHQVTQMGQEVILRCVPISNHLYFYWYRQILGQKVEFLVSFYNNEISEKSEIFDDQFSVERPDGSNFTLKIRSTKLEDSAMYFCASSVRTSGRQNIQYFGAGTRLSVL.

V is TRBV7-9 and J is TRBJ2-7; 8 bases map to TRBD2. CDR1 and CDR2 (germline): SEHNR, FQNEAQ (reference sequence). Losses at the gene ends were 1 base for V and 2 bases for J; bases not matched to a gene: 4. The CDR3 spans 15 residues. The chain's CDR3 is CASSLVSGGAYEQYF. CDR3 DNA sequence: TGTGCCAGCAGCTTAGTTTCGGGGGGGGCCTACGAGCAGTACTTC. The variable domain in full, with the rest retrieved from reference TRBV7-9 and TRBJ2-7, is DTGVSQNPRHKITKRGQNVTFRCDPISEHNRLYWYRQTLGQGPEFLTYFQNEAQLEKSRLLSDRFSAERPKGSFSTLEIQRTEQGDSAMYLCASSLVSGGAYEQYFGPGTRLTVT.

The V call is TRBV7-9, the J call TRBJ1-4, with TRBD1 identical over 8 bases. Trimming cost V 0 bases and J 4 bases; bases outside gene matches: 1. The CDR3 consists of 15 residues. Germline assignment: CDR1 SEHNR and CDR2 FQNEAQ (reference sequence). The CDR3 sequence: CASSLAGTGNEKLFF. CDR3 in DNA: TGTGCCAGCAGCTTAGCTGGGACAGGTAATGAAAAACTGTTTTTT.

The J gene is TRBJ2-7, the V gene TRBV15, with 8 bases matching TRBD1. Trimming removed 5 bases from V and 6 bases from J; junction bases left unmatched: 15. This CDR3 spans 16 amino acids. Germline V CDR1 and CDR2: LNHNV, YYDKDF (reference sequence). This CDR3 is CATSPGLGRGRSEQYF. The DNA of the CDR3 is TGTGCCACCAGCCCCGGGCTCGGCAGGGGGCGCAGCGAGCAGTACTTC.

The CDR3 is CASSETGLLPLEQFF. The CDR3 DNA follows: TGTGCCAGCAGTGAAACGGGACTACTACCCCTGGAGCAGTTCTTC. The genes are TRBV2 and TRBJ2-1, with 7 bases lining up with TRBD2. The V and J ends lost 2 bases and 10 bases, in that order; junction bases with no gene match: 11. Germline lookup yields CDR1 SNHLY and CDR2 FYNNEI. The CDR3 totals 15 residues.

Remarks on this clone: This CDR3 is also generated by other DNA sequences in the sample. The chain recombines TRBV5-1 with TRBJ2-5, with D tentatively TRBD1 (7 bases). Per germline, CDR1 SGHRS and CDR2 YFSETQ. V lost 5 bases, J lost 4 bases, and 21 bases lay in between. The CDR3 consists of 16 residues. This CDR3 reads CASSLSLQGRRETQYF. As DNA, the CDR3 is TGCGCCAGCAGTTTAAGCTTACAGGGGAGGAGAGAGACCCAGTACTTC.

The rearrangement uses TRBV6-1 and TRBJ1-3; the match to TRBD1 covers 7 bases. This CDR3 contains 14 residues. Germline V gene lookup returns CDR1 MNHNS and CDR2 SASEGT. J lost 0 bases, V lost 9 bases, and 5 bases had no gene match. The CDR3: CASRDSYSGNTIYF. CDR3 coding DNA: TGTGCCAGTAGGGACAGCTACTCTGGAAACACCATATATTTT.

The gene calls are TRBV7-3 and TRBJ2-3; the match to TRBD2 covers 9 bases. The CDR3 is 16 residues long. J was trimmed by 1 base and V by 5 bases; bases with no gene match: 7. The germline V gene has CDR1 SGHTA and CDR2 FQGTGA. The CDR3 region is CASSTASGVGTDTQYF. As DNA, the CDR3 is TGTGCCAGCAGCACAGCTAGCGGGGTAGGCACAGATACGCAGTATTTT. Complete variable domain (other parts from reference TRBV7-3 and TRBJ2-3): GAGVSQTPSNKVTEKGKYVELRCDPISGHTALYWYRQSLGQGPEFLIYFQGTGAADDSGLPNDRFFAVRPEGSVSTLKIQRTERGDSAVYLCASSTASGVGTDTQYFGPGTRLTVL.

The CDR3 spells CASTWTSGIISSYNEQFF. Here the CDR3 DNA reads TGCGCCAGTACCTGGACTAGCGGGATTATTAGCTCCTACAATGAGCAGTTCTTC. This chain joins TRBV5-1 and TRBJ2-1; 12 positions agree with TRBD2. Unmatched junction bases numbered 12, after V lost 8 bases and J lost 0 bases. Germline V gives CDR1 SGHRS, CDR2 YFSETQ. The CDR3 spans 18 residues.

The J gene is TRBJ2-5, the V gene TRBV6-5, with 10 nucleotides matching TRBD2. TRBJ2-7 explains the end of the DNA better; the J call may be wrong. The CDR3 sequence is 15 residues long. Germline V lookup: CDR1 MNHEY, CDR2 SVGAGI. This chain's CDR3 is CASSYPGTSAYEQYF. The CDR3 nucleotides read TGTGCCAGCAGTTACCCTGGGACTAGCGCCTACGAGCAGTACTTC.

J is TRBJ2-1 and V is TRBV2; 11 bases match TRBD2. This CDR3 comprises 14 residues. V was pared by 5 bases and J by 4 bases, with 1 base of the junction left unmatched. Germline V gene lookup returns CDR1 SNHLY and CDR2 FYNNEI. As DNA, the CDR3 is TGTGCCAGCAGTACTAGCGGGAGATACAATGAGCAGTTCTTC. The encoded protein is CASSTSGRYNEQFF.

The V gene is TRBV27, the J gene TRBJ2-7, with a possible D match to TRBD2 (5 bases). The CDR3 loop spans 13 amino acids. The germline V gene has CDR1 MNHEY and CDR2 SMNVEV (reference sequence). Trimming cost V 9 bases and J 4 bases, with 16 bases left between them. The CDR3 DNA reads as TGTGCCAGTCTACTTCGGACTTATTACGAGCAGTACTTC. It codes for CASLLRTYYEQYF.